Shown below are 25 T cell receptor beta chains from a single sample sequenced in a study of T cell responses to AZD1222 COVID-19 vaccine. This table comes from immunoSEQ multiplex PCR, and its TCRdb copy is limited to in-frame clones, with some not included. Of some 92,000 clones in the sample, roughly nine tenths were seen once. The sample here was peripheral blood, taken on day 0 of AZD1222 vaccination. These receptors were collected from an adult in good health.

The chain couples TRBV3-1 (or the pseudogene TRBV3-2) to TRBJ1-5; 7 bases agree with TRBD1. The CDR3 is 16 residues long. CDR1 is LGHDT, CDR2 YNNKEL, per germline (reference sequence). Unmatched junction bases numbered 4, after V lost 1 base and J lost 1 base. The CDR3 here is CASSQAGGRSNQPQHF. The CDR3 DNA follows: TGTGCCAGCAGCCAAGCAGGGGGAAGGAGCAATCAGCCCCAGCATTTT.

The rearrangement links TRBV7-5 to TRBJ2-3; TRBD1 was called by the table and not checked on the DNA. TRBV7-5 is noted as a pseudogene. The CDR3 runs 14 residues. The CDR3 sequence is CARSARVSTDTQYF. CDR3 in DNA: TGTGCCAGAAGCGCCAGGGTCTCTACAGATACGCAGTATTTT.

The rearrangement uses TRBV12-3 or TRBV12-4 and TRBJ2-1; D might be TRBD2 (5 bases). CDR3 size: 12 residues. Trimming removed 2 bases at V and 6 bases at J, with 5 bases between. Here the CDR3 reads CASSLTSNEQFF. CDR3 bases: TGTGCCAGCAGTTTAACTAGCAATGAGCAGTTCTTC.

For the CDR3, the DNA is TGCGCCAGCAGCATACTCCCGACAGGGGGAGATCAGCCCCAGCATTTT. Translating gives CASSILPTGGDQPQHF. The chain couples TRBV5-1 to TRBJ1-5; 9 bases are a match to TRBD1. The CDR3 has 16 residues. Germline lookup yields CDR1 SGHRS and CDR2 YFSETQ. J lost 5 bases, V lost 4 bases, and 10 bases had no gene match.

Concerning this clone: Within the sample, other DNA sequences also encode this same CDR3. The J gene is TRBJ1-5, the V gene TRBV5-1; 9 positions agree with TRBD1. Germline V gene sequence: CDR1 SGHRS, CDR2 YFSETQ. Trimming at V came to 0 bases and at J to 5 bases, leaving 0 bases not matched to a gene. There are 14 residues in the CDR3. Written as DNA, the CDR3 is TGCGCCAGCAGCTTGGGGACAGGGGATCAGCCCCAGCATTTT. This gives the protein CASSLGTGDQPQHF.

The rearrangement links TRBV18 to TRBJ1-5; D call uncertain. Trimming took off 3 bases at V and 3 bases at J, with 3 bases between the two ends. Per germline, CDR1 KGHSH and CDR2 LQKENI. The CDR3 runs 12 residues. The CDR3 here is CASSPDNQPQHF. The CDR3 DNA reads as TGTGCCAGCTCACCGGACAATCAGCCCCAGCATTTT. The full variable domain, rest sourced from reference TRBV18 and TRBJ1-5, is NAGVMQNPRHLVRRRGQEARLRCSPMKGHSHVYWYRQLPEEGLKFMVYLQKENIIDESGMPKERFSAEFPKEGPSILRIQQVVRGDSAAYFCASSPDNQPQHFGDGTRLSIL.

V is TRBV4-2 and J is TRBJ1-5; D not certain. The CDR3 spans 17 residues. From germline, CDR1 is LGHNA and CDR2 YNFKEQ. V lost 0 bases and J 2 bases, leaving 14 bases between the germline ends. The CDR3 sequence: CASSQDLRSSGNQPQHF. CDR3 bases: TGTGCCAGCAGCCAAGATCTACGCTCCTCCGGCAATCAGCCCCAGCATTTT.

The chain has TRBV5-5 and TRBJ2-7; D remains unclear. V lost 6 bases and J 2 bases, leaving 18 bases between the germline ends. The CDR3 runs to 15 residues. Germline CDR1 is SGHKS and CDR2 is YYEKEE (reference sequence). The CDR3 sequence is CASNPRRAVPYEQYF. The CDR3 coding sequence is TGTGCCAGCAACCCCCGGCGTGCAGTACCCTACGAGCAGTACTTC. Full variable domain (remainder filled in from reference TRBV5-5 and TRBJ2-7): DAGVTQSPTHLIKTRGQQVTLRCSPISGHKSVSWYQQVLGQGPQFIFQYYEKEERGRGNFPDRFSARQFPNYSSELNVNALLLGDSALYLCASNPRRAVPYEQYFGPGTRLTVT.

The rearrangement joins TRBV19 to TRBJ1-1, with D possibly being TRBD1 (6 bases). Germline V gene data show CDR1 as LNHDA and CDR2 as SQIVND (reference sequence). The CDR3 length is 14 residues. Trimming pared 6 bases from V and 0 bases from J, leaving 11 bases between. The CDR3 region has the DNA TGTGCCAGTAGGCTCAGGGGAGTGAACACTGAAGCTTTCTTT. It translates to CASRLRGVNTEAFF.

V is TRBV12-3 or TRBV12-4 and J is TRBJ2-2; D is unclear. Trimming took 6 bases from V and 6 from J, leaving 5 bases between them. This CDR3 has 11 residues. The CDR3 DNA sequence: TGTGCCAGCAGCCTATCCGGGGAGCTGTTTTTT. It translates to CASSLSGELFF.

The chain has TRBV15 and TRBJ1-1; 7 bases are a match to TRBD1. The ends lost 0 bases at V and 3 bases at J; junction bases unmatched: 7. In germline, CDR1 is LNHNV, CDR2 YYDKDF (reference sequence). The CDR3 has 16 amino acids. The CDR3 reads CATSRDGAGGDTEAFF. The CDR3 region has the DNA TGTGCCACCAGCAGAGATGGGGCAGGGGGGGACACTGAAGCTTTCTTT. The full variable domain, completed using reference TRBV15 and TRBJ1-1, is DAMVIQNPRYQVTQFGKPVTLSCSQTLNHNVMYWYQQKSSQAPKLLFHYYDKDFNNEADTPDNFQSRRPNTSFCFLDIRSPGLGDTAMYLCATSRDGAGGDTEAFFGQGTRLTVV.

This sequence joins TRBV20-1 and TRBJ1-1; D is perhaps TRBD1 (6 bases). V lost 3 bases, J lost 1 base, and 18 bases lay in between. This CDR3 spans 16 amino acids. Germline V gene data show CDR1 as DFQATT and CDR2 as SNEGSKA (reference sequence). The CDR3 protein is CSASSRGTLTNTEAFF. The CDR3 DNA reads TGCAGTGCTAGTAGCAGGGGAACGTTAACGAACACTGAAGCTTTCTTT.

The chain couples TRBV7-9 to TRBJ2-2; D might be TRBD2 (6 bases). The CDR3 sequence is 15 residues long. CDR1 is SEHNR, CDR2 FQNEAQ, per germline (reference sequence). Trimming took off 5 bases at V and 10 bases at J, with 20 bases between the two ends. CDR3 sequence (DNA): TGTGCCAGCAGCCCCGCGGGACTTGGGAGTGTGGAGCTGTTTTTT. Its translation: CASSPAGLGSVELFF.

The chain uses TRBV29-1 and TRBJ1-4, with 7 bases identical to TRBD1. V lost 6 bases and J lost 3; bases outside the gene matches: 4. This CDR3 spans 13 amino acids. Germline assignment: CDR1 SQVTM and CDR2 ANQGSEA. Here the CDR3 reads CSVAGTANEKLFF. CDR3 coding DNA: TGCAGCGTCGCCGGGACAGCTAATGAAAAACTGTTTTTT.

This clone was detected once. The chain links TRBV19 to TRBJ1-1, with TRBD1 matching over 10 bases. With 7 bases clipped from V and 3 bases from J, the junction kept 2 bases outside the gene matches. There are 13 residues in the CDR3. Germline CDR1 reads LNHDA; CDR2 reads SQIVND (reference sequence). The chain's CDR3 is CASMGQGYTEAFF. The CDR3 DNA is TGTGCCAGTATGGGACAGGGGTACACTGAAGCTTTCTTT.

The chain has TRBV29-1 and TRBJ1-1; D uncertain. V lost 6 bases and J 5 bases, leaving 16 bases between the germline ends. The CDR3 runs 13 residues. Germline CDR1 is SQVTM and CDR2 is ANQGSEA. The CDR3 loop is CSVTHTVGTEAFF. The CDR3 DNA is TGCAGCGTCACACACACGGTCGGAACTGAAGCTTTCTTT.

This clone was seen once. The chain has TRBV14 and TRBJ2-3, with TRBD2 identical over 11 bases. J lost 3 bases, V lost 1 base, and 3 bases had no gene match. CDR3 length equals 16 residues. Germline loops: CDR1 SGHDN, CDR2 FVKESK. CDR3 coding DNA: TGTGCCAGCAGCCAAGGACTAGCGGGAATGACAGATACGCAGTATTTT. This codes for CASSQGLAGMTDTQYF.

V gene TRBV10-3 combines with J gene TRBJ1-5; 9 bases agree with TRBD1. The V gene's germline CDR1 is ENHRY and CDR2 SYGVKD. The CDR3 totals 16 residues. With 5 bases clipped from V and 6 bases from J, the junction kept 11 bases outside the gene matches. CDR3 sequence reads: CAISKDRGVVGQPQHF. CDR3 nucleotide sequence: TGTGCCATCAGTAAAGACAGGGGGGTGGTTGGTCAGCCCCAGCATTTT.

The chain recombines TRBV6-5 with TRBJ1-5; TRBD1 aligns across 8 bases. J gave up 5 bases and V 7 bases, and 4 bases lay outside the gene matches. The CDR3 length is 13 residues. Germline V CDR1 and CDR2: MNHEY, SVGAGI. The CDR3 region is CASNRQGHQPQHF. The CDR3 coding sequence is TGTGCCAGCAACAGACAGGGGCATCAGCCCCAGCATTTT.

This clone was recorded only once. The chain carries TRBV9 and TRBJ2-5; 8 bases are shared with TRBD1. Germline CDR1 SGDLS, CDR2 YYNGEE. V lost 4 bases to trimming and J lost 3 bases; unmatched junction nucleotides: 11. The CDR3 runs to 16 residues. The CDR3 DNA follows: TGTGCCAGCAGCATGACATCGGCAGGGGGCGAAGAGACCCAGTACTTC. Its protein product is CASSMTSAGGEETQYF.

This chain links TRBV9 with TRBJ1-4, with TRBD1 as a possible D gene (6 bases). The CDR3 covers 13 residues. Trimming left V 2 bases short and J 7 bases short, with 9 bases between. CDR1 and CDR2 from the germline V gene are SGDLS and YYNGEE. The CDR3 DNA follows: TGTGCCAGCAGCGTCGGGGGCCCTGAAAAACTGTTTTTT. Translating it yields CASSVGGPEKLFF.

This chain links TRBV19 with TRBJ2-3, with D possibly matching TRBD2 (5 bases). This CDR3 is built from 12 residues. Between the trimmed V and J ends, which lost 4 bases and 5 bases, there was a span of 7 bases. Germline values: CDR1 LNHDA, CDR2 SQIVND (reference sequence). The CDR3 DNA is TGTGCCAGTAGTACTGCGGGAGATACGCAGTATTTT. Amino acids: CASSTAGDTQYF.

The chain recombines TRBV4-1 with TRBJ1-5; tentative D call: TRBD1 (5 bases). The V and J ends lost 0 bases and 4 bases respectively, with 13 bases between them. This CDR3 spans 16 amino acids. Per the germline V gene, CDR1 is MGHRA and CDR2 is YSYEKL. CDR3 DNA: TGCGCCAGCAGCCAAGATGGAGGACACCTAAATCAGCCCCAGCATTTT. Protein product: CASSQDGGHLNQPQHF.

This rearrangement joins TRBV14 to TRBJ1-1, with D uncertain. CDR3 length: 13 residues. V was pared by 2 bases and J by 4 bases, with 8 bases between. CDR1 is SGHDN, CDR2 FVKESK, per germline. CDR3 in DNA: TGTGCCAGCAGCCAACTGGGGTTCACTGAAGCTTTCTTT. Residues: CASSQLGFTEAFF.

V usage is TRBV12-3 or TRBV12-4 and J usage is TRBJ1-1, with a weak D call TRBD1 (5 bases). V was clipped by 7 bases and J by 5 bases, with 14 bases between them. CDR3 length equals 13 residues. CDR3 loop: CASTPGRTTEAFF. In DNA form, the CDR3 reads TGTGCCAGCACCCCAGGGCGAACTACTGAAGCTTTCTTT.